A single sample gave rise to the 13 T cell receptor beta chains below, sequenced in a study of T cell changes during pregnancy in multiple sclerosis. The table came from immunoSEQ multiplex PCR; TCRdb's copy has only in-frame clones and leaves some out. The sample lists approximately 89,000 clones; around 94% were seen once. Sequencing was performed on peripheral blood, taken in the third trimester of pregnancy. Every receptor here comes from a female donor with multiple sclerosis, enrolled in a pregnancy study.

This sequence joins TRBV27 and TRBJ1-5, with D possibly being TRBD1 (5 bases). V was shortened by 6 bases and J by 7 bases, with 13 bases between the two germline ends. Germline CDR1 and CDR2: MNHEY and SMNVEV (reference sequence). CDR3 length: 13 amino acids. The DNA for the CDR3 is TGTGCCAGCAGGGGCAGGGTAGGCCAGCCCCAGCATTTT. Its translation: CASRGRVGQPQHF.

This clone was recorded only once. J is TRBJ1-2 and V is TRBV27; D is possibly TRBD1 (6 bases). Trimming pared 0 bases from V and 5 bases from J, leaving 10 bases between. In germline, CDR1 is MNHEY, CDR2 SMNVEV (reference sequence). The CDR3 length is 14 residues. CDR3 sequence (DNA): TGTGCCAGCAGTTTATCCGGGACACTGTATGGCTACACCTTC. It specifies CASSLSGTLYGYTF.

The DNA of the CDR3 is TGCGCCAGCAGCGAGGACAGGGGTTTGGGCTACACCTTC. It encodes CASSEDRGLGYTF. This rearrangement joins TRBV5-1 to TRBJ1-2; 9 bases match TRBD1. Germline loops: CDR1 SGHRS, CDR2 YFSETQ. The CDR3 spans 13 residues. After removal of 4 bases from V and 8 bases from J, the junction contained 6 bases not matched to a gene.

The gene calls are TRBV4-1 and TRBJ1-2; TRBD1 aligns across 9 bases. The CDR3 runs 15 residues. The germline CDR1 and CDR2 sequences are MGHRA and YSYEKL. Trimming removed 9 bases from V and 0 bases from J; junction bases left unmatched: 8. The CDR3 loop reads CASLGQGYANYGYTF. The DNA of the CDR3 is TGCGCCAGTCTAGGACAGGGGTATGCTAACTATGGCTACACCTTC.

Written as DNA, the CDR3 is TGCGCCAGCAGCCAAGAAAGAGGGGGGGTGGGCCCCTACAATGAGCAGTTCTTC. Translating it yields CASSQERGGVGPYNEQFF. The rearrangement joins TRBV4-3 to TRBJ2-1, with a weak D call TRBD2 (7 bases). The CDR3 totals 18 residues. V dropped 0 bases and J dropped 2 bases, with 17 bases sitting between them. In germline, CDR1 is LGHNA, CDR2 YSLEER.

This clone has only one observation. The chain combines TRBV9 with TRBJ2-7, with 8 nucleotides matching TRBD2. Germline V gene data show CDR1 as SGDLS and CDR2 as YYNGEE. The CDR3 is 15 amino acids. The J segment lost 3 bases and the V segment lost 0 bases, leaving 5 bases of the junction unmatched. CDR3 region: CASSVAGGPGYEQYF. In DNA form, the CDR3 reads TGTGCCAGCAGCGTAGCGGGAGGGCCAGGCTACGAGCAGTACTTC. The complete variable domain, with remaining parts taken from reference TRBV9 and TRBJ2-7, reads DSGVTQTPKHLITATGQRVTLRCSPRSGDLSVYWYQQSLDQGLQFLIQYYNGEERAKGNILERFSAQQFPDLHSELNLSSLELGDSALYFCASSVAGGPGYEQYFGPGTRLTVT.

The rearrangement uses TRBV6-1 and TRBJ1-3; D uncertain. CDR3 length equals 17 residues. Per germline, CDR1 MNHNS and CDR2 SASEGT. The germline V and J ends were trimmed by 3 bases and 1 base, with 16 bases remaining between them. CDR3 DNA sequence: TGTGCCAGCAGTGAGAAACAAGTGGAGTTTTCTGGAAACACCATATATTTT. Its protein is CASSEKQVEFSGNTIYF.

Here the CDR3 DNA reads TGTGCCAGCAGTTTTGACGGGTCGGGTGGCACTGAAGCTTTCTTT. As protein: CASSFDGSGGTEAFF. The chain links TRBV27 to TRBJ1-1; no firm D call. CDR1 MNHEY and CDR2 SMNVEV come from the germline V gene (reference sequence). There are 15 residues in the CDR3. The V and J ends lost 3 bases and 4 bases respectively, with 15 bases between them.

CDR3 nucleotide sequence: TGTGCCAGCAGCTTAGAGCTTCTAGCGAACACGGGAGAGACCCAGTACTTC. Translating gives CASSLELLANTGETQYF. The chain couples TRBV7-2 to TRBJ2-5; D perhaps matches TRBD2 (6 bases). Looked up from germline, CDR1 is SGHTA and CDR2 is FQGNSA. The ends were cut back, 1 base at V and 4 bases at J, with 19 bases in the middle. The CDR3 covers 17 residues.

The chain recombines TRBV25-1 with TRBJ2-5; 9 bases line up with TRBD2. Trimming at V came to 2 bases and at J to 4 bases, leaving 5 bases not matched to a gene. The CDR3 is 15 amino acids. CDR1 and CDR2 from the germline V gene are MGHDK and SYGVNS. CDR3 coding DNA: TGTGCCAGCAGTGAAGATCCAGCGGGGGGAGAGACCCAGTACTTC. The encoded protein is CASSEDPAGGETQYF. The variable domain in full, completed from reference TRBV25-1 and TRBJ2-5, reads EADIYQTPRYLVIGTGKKITLECSQTMGHDKMYWYQQDPGMELHLIHYSYGVNSTEKGDLSSESTVSRIRTEHFPLTLESARPSHTSQYLCASSEDPAGGETQYFGPGTRLLVL.

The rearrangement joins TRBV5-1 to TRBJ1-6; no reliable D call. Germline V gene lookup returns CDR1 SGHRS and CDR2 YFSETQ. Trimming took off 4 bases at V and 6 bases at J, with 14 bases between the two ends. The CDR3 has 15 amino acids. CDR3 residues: CASSQDEVINSPLHF. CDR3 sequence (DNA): TGCGCCAGCAGCCAAGACGAGGTCATTAATTCACCCCTCCACTTT.

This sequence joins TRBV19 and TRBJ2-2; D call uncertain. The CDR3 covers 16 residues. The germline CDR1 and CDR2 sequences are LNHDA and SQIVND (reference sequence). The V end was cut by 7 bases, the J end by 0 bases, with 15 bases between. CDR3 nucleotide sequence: TGTGCCAGTAAAAACCAAGCGCGGACGAACACCGGGGAGCTGTTTTTT. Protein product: CASKNQARTNTGELFF.

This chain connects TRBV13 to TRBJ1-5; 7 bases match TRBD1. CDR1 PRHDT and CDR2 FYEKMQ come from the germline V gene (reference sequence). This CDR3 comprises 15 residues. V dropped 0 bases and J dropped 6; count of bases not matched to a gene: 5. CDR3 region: CASSLGPGQLQPQHF. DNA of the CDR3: TGTGCCAGCAGCTTAGGCCCGGGACAGCTTCAGCCCCAGCATTTT.